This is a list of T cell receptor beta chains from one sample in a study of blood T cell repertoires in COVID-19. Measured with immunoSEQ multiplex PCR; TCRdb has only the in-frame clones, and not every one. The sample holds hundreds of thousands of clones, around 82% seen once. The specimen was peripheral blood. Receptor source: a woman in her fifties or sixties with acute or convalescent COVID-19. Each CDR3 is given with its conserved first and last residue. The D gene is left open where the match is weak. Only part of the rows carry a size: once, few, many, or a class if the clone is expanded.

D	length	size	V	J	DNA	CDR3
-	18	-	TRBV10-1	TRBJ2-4	TGCGCCAGCAGTGAGTCCTTCGGCGGGTGGAGCCCCAAAAACATTCAGTACTTC	CASSESFGGWSPKNIQYF
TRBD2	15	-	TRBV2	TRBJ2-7	TGTGCCAGCAGCCAAGCGGGGGGGGTAACCTACGAGCAGTACTTC	CASSQAGGVTYEQYF
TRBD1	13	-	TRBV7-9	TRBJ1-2	TGTGCCAGCAGCCCGGGACAGCTCTATGGCTACACCTTC	CASSPGQLYGYTF
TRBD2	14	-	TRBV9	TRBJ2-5	TGTGCCAGCAGCTCACGACGGGAGGGGGAGACCCAGTACTTC	CASSSRREGETQYF
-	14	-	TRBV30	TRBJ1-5	TGTGCCTGGTCGCAGGAATTTAGCAATCAGCCCCAGCATTTT	CAWSQEFSNQPQHF
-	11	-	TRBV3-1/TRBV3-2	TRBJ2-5	TGTGCCAGCACTCCTGGCGAGACCCAGTACTTC	CASTPGETQYF
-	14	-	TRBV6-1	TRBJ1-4	TGTGCCAGCAGTGAAGCGAGGTCCTATGGGAAACTGTTTTTT	CASSEARSYGKLFF
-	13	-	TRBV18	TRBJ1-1	TGTGCCAGCTCACTACAGGTGAACACTGAAGCTTTCTTT	CASSLQVNTEAFF
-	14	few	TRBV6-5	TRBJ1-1	TGTGCCAGCAGGCTTGACGGACAGAACACTGAAGCTTTCTTT	CASRLDGQNTEAFF
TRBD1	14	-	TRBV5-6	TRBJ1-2	TGTGCCAGCAGCGGCCGGGACAGGTTCTATGGCTACACCTTC	CASSGRDRFYGYTF
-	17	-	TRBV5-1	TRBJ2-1	TGCGCCAGCAGCTTGGGGGTCCAAGGGGGATGGTTCAATGAGCAGTTCTTC	CASSLGVQGGWFNEQFF
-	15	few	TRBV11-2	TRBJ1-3	TGTGCCAGCACCCCCGCAGGATTCTCTGGAAACACCATATATTTT	CASTPAGFSGNTIYF
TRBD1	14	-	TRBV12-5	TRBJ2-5	TGTGCTAGTGGTTCTCAGGGGGCTGTAGAGACCCAGTACTTC	CASGSQGAVETQYF
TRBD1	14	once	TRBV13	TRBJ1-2	TGTGCCAGCAGCTTTCCAGGGGGCGGCTATGGCTACACCTTC	CASSFPGGGYGYTF
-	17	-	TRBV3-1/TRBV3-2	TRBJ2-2	TGTGCCAGCAGCCAAGATCCCAGGGCTTCCCAGACCGGGGAGCTGTTTTTT	CASSQDPRASQTGELFF
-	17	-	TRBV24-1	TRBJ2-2	TGTGCCACCAGTGATTTGGGGGGCAGGGCGAACACCGGGGAGCTGTTTTTT	CATSDLGGRANTGELFF
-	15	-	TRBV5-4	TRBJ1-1	TGTGCCAGCAGCTTGGCTTGGGCAGGCGGGACTGAAGCTTTCTTT	CASSLAWAGGTEAFF
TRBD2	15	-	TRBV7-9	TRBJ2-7	TGTGCCAGCAGCTTGGTGGCTAGCGGAGCGGTCGAGCAGTACTTC	CASSLVASGAVEQYF
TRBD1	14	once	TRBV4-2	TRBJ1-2	TGTGCCAGCAGCCCAGACGGGACAGGGGTAGGCTACACCTTC	CASSPDGTGVGYTF
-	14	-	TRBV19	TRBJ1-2	TGTGCCAGTAGTATCACCGGGGGAGGCTATGGCTACACCTTC	CASSITGGGYGYTF
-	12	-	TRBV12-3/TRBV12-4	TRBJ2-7	TGTGCCAGCAGCTCCGGGACACACGAGCAGTACTTC	CASSSGTHEQYF
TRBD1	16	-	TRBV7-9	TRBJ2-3	TGTGCCAGCAGCTTATTCGGGACAGCGGAGGCAGATACGCAGTATTTT	CASSLFGTAEADTQYF